This T cell receptor beta chain was sequenced for a study of T-cell memory formation after mild COVID-19. Study-level findings and limits: Memory cells collected pre-infection included some clones that later responded, suggesting cross-reactive memory joined. CD4+ contracting clones were mainly CM and EM; CD8+ ones, EMRA. There was a balanced CD4/CD8 profile in clones contracting day 15 to 85, and later expanders leaned CD4+.

TCRdb fed the 5' RACE reads into MiXCR, producing one record per CDR3 protein. The sample holds approximately 340,000 distinct CDR3 sequences; roughly 13% are singletons and the top ten take over 20%. CDR1 is GTSNPN, CDR2 SVGIG, per germline (reference sequence). The CDR3 runs to 11 residues. The germline V and J ends were trimmed by 4 bases and 0 bases, with 4 bases remaining between them. A note on this clonotype: What it binds is not known.

Input material: PBMCs or a T cell subset sorted from them (not recorded which). This rearrangement joins TRBV30 to TRBJ2-7, with D unresolved. This clonotype was obtained from a young man who had mild COVID-19 (a few samples of this study predate the infection). Cell type and time point are not known. The CDR3 sequence: CAWKFSYEQYF. CDR3 sequence (DNA): TGTGCCTGGAAGTTCTCCTACGAGCAGTACTTC.